This T cell receptor beta chain came from a study of cytomegalovirus exposure and HLA in healthy donors. Overall study context: Caucasian-associated ancestry cluster membership applied to around 80% of several hundred genotyped donors.

With 60 Vbeta and 13 Jbeta primers, the PCR was carried out. TCRdb keeps only in-frame clones here, not all; method: immunoSEQ multiplex PCR. This table holds 150,000 or so clones, about 80% found once. V lost 4 bases to trimming and J lost 0 bases, with 7 bases between them. Germline CDR1 reads MNHEY; CDR2 reads SVGAGI. The length of the CDR3 is 14 residues. Details on this clone: Its antigen is unidentified.

Findings of the study overall: There were around 160 TCR beta chains listed as cytomegalovirus-associated.

The clonotype originates from a man aged 25 to 45 in good health and CMV-seronegative. The material sequenced was PBMCs. This rearrangement joins TRBV6-5 to TRBJ1-3; TRBD1 might be the D (6 bases). The CDR3: CASSLTGSGNTIYF. The CDR3 DNA is TGTGCCAGCAGTTTGACAGGCTCTGGAAACACCATATATTTT.